This T cell receptor (beta chain) was documented in a study of patients and donors after allogeneic stem cell transplantation. Germline V gene lookup returns CDR1 SGHRS and CDR2 YFSETQ. Trimming pared 1 base from V and 3 bases from J, leaving 11 bases between. The CDR3 loop spans 15 amino acids. TCRdb ran MiXCR on the RT-PCR reads and lists one entry per CDR3 protein. The sample includes around 170,000 distinct CDR3 sequences, approximately 22% of them seen just once. The sequenced material came from blood, either unsorted or a sorted T cell fraction (not recorded which). This rearrangement joins TRBV5-1 to TRBJ1-5; tentatively, D is TRBD1 (6 bases). This sequence originates from a human donor who was either an allogeneic HSCT recipient or a stem cell or donor lymphocyte infusion donor (not recorded which). It is not recorded whose cells these are; they may come from a transplant donor. This CDR3 reads CASSLRGLYNQPQHF. CDR3 sequence (DNA): TGCGCCAGCAGCTTGCGGGGGCTTTACAATCAGCCCCAGCATTTT.